One and the same sample provided the 8 T cell receptor beta chains below, sequenced in a study of shared clonotypes between healthy human individuals. Some clones are missing from TCRdb's copy, which holds only in-frame ones; the method was immunoSEQ multiplex PCR. The sample carries about 2 million clones, roughly 96% recorded once. Sequenced input: naive CD4+ T cells sorted from blood. The sample's subset: CD45RA+ positively selected. These receptors came from a man younger than 35 in good health.

This clone has a single count. This chain links TRBV4-3 with TRBJ1-5; a weak D match, TRBD1 (5 bases). The CDR3 covers 16 residues. V was clipped by 1 base and J by 3 bases, with 13 bases between them. CDR1 is LGHNA, CDR2 YSLEER, per germline. This CDR3 reads CASSQARDGNNQPQHF. DNA of the CDR3: TGCGCCAGCAGCCAAGCCAGGGATGGTAACAATCAGCCCCAGCATTTT.

The CDR3 protein is CASSQGQGGRYGYTF. Written as DNA, the CDR3 is TGTGCCAGCAGCCAAGGACAGGGGGGGAGATATGGCTACACCTTC. V gene TRBV7-2 combines with J gene TRBJ1-2; 10 bases fit TRBD1. V shed 5 bases and J 5 bases; nucleotides not matched to a gene: 8. The CDR3 has 15 amino acids. Germline V lookup: CDR1 SGHTA, CDR2 FQGNSA. The variable domain in full, with the rest retrieved from reference TRBV7-2 and TRBJ1-2, is GAGVSQSPSNKVTEKGKDVELRCDPISGHTALYWYRQSLGQGLEFLIYFQGNSAPDKSGLPSDRFSAERTGGSVSTLTIQRTQQEDSAVYLCASSQGQGGRYGYTFGSGTRLTVV.

This clone was observed once. This chain uses TRBV7-2 with TRBJ1-3; 8 bases line up with TRBD1. The CDR3 covers 18 residues. The V gene end was trimmed by 2 bases and the J gene end by 4 bases; junction bases not matched to a gene: 13. Germline V gene data show CDR1 as SGHTA and CDR2 as FQGNSA. Written as DNA, the CDR3 is TGTGCCAGCAGCTTATCAGTCTCAGGGGGCGCGAACGGAAACACCATATATTTT. This gives the protein CASSLSVSGGANGNTIYF. Combining the CDR3 with reference TRBV7-2 and TRBJ1-3 gives the whole variable domain GAGVSQSPSNKVTEKGKDVELRCDPISGHTALYWYRQSLGQGLEFLIYFQGNSAPDKSGLPSDRFSAERTGGSVSTLTIQRTQQEDSAVYLCASSLSVSGGANGNTIYFGEGSWLTVV.

This clone was detected once. This sequence joins TRBV4-1 and TRBJ2-7, with no clear D. V gave up 2 bases and J gave up 5 bases, with 10 bases separating them. The germline gives CDR1 MGHRA, CDR2 YSYEKL. This CDR3 has 13 amino acids. CDR3 coding DNA: TGCGCCAGCAGCCAATCCTATGTTAACGAGCAGTACTTC. Translation: CASSQSYVNEQYF.

As concerns this clone: This specimen includes other DNA sequences encoding the same CDR3. This sequence joins TRBV5-1 and TRBJ2-5; D not certain. Germline V CDR1 and CDR2: SGHRS, YFSETQ. This CDR3 has 13 amino acids. V was shortened by 2 bases and J by 4 bases, with 9 bases between the two germline ends. CDR3 sequence reads: CASSLGRGETQYF. The CDR3 DNA reads as TGCGCCAGCAGCTTAGGCCGCGGAGAGACCCAGTACTTC.

To note about this clone: The junction shows a germline mismatch at one end, possibly a read error. J is TRBJ2-7 and V is TRBV7-7; 10 positions agree with TRBD2. This CDR3 is built from 15 residues. Germline V gives CDR1 SSHAT, CDR2 FNYEAQ (reference sequence). In DNA form, the CDR3 reads TGTGCTAGCAGCGCCCCAAGCGGGAGGGCCTACGAGCAGTACTTC. Amino acid sequence: CASSAPSGRAYEQYF.

The count of this clone is one. The same CDR3 is also encoded by other DNA sequences in this sample. This sequence joins TRBV5-1 and TRBJ2-5; a possible D gene is TRBD2 (7 bases). The germline V gene encodes CDR1 SGHRS and CDR2 YFSETQ. The CDR3 totals 14 residues. Trimming removed 4 bases at V and 2 bases at J, with 12 bases between. CDR3 region: CASSGGRGQETQYF. In DNA, the CDR3 is TGCGCCAGCAGCGGAGGGAGGGGGCAAGAGACCCAGTACTTC.

This CDR3 is CAWKVAGDIGELFF. DNA of the CDR3: TGTGCCTGGAAGGTAGCGGGAGATATCGGGGAGCTGTTTTTT. The chain joins TRBV30 to TRBJ2-2, with TRBD2 matching over 9 bases. The junction had 7 bases not matched to a gene; V was cut back by 4 bases and J by 7 bases. This CDR3 has 14 amino acids. CDR1 GTSNPN and CDR2 SVGIG come from the germline V gene (reference sequence).